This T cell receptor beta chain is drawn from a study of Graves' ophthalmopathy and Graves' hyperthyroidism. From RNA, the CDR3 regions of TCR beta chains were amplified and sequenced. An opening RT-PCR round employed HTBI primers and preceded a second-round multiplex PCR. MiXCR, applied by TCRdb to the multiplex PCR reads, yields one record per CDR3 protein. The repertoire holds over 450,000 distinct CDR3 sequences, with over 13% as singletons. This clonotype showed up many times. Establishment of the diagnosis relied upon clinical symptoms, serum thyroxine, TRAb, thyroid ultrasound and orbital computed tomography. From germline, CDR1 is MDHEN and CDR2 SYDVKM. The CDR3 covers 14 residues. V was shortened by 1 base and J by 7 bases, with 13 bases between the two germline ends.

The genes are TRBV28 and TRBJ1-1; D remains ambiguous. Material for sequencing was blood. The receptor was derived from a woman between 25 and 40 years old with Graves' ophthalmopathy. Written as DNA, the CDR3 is TGTGCCAGCAGTTTATACAACACATTGGGTGAAGCTTTCTTT. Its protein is CASSLYNTLGEAFF.